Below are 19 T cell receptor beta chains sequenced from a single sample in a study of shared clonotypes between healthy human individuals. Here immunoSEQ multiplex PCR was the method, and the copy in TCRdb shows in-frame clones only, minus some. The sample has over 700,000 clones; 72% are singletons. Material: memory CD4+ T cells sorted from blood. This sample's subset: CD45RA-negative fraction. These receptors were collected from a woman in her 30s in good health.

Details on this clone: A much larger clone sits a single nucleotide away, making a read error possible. DNA for the CDR3: TGTGCCAGCAGTGACGGTTTCTACGAGCAGTACTTC. Its protein product is CASSDGFYEQYF. The rearrangement uses TRBV25-1 and TRBJ2-5; no clear D. The DNA end lines up better with TRBJ2-7; the J call may be wrong. CDR1 is MGHDK and CDR2 is SYGVNS in the germline V gene. The CDR3 contains 12 residues.

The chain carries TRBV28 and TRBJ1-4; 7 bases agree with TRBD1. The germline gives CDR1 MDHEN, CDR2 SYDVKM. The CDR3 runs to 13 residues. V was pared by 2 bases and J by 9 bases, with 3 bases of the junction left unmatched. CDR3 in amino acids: CASSLTDRQKLFF. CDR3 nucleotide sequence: TGTGCCAGCAGTTTAACGGACAGGCAAAAACTGTTTTTT.

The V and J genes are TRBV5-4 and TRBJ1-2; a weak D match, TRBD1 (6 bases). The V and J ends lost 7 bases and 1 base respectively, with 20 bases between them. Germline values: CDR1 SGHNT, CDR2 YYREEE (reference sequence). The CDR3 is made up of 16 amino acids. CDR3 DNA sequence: TGTGCCAGCGGGGCTAGACAGGCAGGGCTTAACTATGGCTACACCTTC. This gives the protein CASGARQAGLNYGYTF.

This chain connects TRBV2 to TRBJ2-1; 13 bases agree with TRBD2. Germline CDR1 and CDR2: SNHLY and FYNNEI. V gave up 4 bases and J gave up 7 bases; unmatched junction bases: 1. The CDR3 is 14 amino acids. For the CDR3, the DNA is TGTGCCAGCAGTGCACTAGCGGGAGGGAATGAGCAGTTCTTC. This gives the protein CASSALAGGNEQFF.

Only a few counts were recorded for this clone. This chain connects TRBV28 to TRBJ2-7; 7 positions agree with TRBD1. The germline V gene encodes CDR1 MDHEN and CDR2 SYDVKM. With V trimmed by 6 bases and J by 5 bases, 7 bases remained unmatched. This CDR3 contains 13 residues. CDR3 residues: CASSGQVLNEQYF. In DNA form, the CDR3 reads TGTGCCAGCAGCGGACAGGTGTTAAACGAGCAGTACTTC.

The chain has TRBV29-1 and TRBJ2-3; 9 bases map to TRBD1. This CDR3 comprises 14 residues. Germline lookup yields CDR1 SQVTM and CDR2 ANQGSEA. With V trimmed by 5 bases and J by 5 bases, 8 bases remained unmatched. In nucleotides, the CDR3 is TGCAGCGTTATAACAGGGGGCGGAGGAGATACGCAGTATTTT. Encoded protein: CSVITGGGGDTQYF.

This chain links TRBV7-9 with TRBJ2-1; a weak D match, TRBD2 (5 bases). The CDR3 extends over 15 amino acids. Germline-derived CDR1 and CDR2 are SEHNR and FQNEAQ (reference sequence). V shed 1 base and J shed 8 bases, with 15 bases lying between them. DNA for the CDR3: TGTGCCAGCAGCTTAGTTGTGGGAGTGAACGATGAGCAGTTCTTC. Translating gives CASSLVVGVNDEQFF.

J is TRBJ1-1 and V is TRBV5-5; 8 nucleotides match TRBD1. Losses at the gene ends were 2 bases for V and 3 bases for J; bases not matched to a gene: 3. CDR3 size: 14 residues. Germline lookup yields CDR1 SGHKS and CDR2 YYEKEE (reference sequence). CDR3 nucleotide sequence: TGTGCCAGCAGCTTAGCAGGGGGCTACACTGAAGCTTTCTTT. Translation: CASSLAGGYTEAFF.

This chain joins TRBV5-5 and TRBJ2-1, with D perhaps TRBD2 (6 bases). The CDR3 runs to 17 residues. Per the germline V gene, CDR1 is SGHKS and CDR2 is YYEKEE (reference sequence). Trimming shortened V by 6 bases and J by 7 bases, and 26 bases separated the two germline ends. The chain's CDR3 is CASTLRRPGENRNEQFF. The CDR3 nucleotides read TGTGCCAGCACCCTCCGGCGACCGGGAGAGAATAGGAATGAGCAGTTCTTC. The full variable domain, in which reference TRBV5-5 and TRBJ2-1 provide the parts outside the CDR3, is DAGVTQSPTHLIKTRGQQVTLRCSPISGHKSVSWYQQVLGQGPQFIFQYYEKEERGRGNFPDRFSARQFPNYSSELNVNALLLGDSALYLCASTLRRPGENRNEQFFGPGTRLTVL.

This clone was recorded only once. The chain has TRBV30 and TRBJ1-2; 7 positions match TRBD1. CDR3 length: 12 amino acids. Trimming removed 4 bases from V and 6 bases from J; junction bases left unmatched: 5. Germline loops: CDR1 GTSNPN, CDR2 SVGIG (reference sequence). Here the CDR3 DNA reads TGTGCCTGGACAGGGGGTCCCCATGGCTACACCTTC. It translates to CAWTGGPHGYTF.

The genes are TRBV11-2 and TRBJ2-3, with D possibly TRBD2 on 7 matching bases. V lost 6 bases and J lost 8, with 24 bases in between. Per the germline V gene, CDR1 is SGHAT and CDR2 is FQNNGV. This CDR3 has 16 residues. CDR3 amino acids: CASRTFRNPGGLTQYF. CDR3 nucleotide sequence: TGTGCCAGCAGGACATTCAGGAATCCCGGGGGGCTTACGCAGTATTTT.

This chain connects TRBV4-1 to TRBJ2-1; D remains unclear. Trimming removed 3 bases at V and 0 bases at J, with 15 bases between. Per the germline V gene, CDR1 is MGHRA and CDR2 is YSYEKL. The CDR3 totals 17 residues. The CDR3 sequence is CASSQFGAVGSYNEQFF. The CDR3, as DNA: TGCGCCAGCAGCCAGTTCGGAGCTGTTGGCTCCTACAATGAGCAGTTCTTC.

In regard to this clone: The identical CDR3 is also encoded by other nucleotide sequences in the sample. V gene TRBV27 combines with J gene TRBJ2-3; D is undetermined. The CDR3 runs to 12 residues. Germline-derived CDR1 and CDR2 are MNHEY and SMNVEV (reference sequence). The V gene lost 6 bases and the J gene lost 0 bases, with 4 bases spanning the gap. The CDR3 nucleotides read TGTGCCAGCAGCCGCAGCACAGATACGCAGTATTTT. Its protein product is CASSRSTDTQYF.

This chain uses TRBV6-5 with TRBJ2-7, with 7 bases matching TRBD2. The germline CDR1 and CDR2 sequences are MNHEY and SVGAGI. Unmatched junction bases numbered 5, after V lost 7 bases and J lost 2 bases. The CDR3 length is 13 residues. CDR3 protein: CASIGGGTYEQYF. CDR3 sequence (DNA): TGTGCCAGCATCGGGGGAGGGACCTACGAGCAGTACTTC.

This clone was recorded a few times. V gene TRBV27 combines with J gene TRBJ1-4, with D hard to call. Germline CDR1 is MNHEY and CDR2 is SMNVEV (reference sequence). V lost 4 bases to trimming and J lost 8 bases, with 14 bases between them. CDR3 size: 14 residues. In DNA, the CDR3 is TGTGCCAGCAGTTCCCCCAGCTTGGGAGAAAAACTGTTTTTT. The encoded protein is CASSSPSLGEKLFF.

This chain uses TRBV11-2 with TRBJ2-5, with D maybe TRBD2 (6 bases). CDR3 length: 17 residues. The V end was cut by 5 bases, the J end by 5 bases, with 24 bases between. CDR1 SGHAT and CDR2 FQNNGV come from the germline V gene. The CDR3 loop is CASSPGLGTGAGETQYF. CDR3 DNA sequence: TGTGCCAGCAGCCCGGGACTCGGGACTGGGGCCGGGGAGACCCAGTACTTC.

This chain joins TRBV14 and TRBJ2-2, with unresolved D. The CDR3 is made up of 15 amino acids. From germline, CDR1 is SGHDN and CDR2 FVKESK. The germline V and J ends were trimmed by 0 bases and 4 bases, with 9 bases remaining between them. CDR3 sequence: CASSQDPRPTGELFF. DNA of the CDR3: TGTGCCAGCAGCCAAGATCCGAGACCCACCGGGGAGCTGTTTTTT.

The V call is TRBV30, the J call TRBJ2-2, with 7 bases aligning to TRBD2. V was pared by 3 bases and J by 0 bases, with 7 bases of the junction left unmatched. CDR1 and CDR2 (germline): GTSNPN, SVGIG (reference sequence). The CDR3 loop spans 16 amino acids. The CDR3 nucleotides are TGTGCCTGGAGCCTTAGCGGGCTCGCGAACACCGGGGAGCTGTTTTTT. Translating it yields CAWSLSGLANTGELFF.

The CDR3 DNA is TGTGCCAGCTCATCTACCTCCGGGACGGACTCCTCTGGAAACACCATATATTTT. Translating it yields CASSSTSGTDSSGNTIYF. This rearrangement joins TRBV18 to TRBJ1-3, with TRBD1 as a possible D gene (5 bases). Per germline, CDR1 KGHSH and CDR2 LQKENI. V was trimmed by 5 bases and J by 0 bases, leaving 20 bases between them. CDR3 length: 18 residues.